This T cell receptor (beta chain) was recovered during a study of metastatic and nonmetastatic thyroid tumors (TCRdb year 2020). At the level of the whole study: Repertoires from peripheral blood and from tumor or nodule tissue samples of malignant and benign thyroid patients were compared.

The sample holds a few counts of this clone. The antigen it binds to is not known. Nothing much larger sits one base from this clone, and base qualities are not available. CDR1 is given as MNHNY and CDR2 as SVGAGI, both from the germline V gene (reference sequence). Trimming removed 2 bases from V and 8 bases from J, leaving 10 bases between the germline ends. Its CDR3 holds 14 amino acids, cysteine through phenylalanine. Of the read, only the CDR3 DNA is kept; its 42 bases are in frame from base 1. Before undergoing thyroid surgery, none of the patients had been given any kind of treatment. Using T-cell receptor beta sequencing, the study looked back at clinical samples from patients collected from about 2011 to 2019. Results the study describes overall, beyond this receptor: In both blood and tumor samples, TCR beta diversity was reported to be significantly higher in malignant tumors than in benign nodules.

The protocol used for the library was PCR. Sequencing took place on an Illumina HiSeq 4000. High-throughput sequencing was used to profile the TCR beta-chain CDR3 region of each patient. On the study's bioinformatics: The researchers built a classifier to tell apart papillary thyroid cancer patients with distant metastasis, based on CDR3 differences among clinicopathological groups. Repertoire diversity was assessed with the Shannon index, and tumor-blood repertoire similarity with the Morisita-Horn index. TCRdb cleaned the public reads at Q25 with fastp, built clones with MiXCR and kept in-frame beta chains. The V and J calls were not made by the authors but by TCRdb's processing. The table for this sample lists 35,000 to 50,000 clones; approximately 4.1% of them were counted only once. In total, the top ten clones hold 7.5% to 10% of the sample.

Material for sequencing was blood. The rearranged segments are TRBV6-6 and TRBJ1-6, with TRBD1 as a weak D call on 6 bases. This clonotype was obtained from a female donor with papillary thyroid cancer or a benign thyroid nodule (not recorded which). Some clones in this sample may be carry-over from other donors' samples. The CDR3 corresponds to CASSYEAGDSPLHF. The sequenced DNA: TGTGCCAGCAGTTACGAGGCAGGGGATTCACCCCTCCACTTT.